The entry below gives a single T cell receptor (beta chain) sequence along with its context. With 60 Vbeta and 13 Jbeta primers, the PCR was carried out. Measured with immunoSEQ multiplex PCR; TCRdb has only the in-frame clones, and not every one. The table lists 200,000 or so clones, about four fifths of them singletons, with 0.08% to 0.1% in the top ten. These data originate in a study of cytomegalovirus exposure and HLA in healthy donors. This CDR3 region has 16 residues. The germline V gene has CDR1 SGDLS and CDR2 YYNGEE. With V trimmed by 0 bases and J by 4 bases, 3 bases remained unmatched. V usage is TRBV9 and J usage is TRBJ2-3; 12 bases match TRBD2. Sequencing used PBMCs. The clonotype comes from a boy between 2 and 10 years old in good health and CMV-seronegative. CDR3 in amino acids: CASSVGTSGEADTQYF. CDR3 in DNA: TGTGCCAGCAGCGTAGGGACTAGCGGGGAGGCAGATACGCAGTATTTT. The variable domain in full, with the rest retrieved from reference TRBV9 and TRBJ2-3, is DSGVTQTPKHLITATGQRVTLRCSPRSGDLSVYWYQQSLDQGLQFLIQYYNGEERAKGNILERFSAQQFPDLHSELNLSSLELGDSALYFCASSVGTSGEADTQYFGPGTRLTVL.